In its sample, the clone carrying this T cell receptor (beta chain) was seen many times. These data are taken from a study of T-cell memory formation after mild COVID-19. Study background: TCR clusters were mostly donor specific.

5'RACE with constant-segment primers yielded barcoded, UMI-tagged TCR alpha and TCR beta cDNA libraries. MiXCR, run by TCRdb on the 5' RACE reads, gives a single entry per CDR3 protein. The table shows hundreds of thousands of distinct CDR3 sequences, with roughly 21% occurring only once. The germline V and J ends were trimmed by 7 bases and 3 bases, with 12 bases remaining between them. Looked up from germline, CDR1 is SGHAT and CDR2 is FQNNGV. The CDR3 has 13 residues. V usage is TRBV11-2 and J usage is TRBJ2-5; D may match TRBD1 or TRBD2 (6 bases each). This TCR was recovered from an adult woman who had mild COVID-19 (a few samples of this study predate the infection). Cell type and time point are not known. The specimen was PBMCs or a T cell subset sorted from them (not recorded which). In DNA, the CDR3 is TGTGCCAGCACACAAGGGGGGAAAGAGACCCAGTACTTC. Protein: CASTQGGKETQYF.